Listed here are 10 T cell receptor beta chains from one sample, sequenced in a study of T cell repertoires in cytomegalovirus infection. MiXCR, run by TCRdb on the reads, gives a single entry per CDR3 protein. The sample has 150,000 to 180,000 distinct CDR3 sequences, about a quarter seen once. Material: PBMCs. The receptor set was obtained from a human donor in good health (CMV status not recorded). Some clones in this sample may be carry-over from other donors' samples.

There are many counts of this clonotype. This chain joins TRBV7-2 and TRBJ2-1; 13 nucleotides agree with TRBD2. Germline V CDR1 and CDR2: SGHTA, FQGNSA. With 5 bases clipped from V and 9 bases from J, the junction kept 7 bases outside the gene matches. The CDR3 covers 15 residues. CDR3 sequence reads: CASSLGLAGAGEQFF. The CDR3 nucleotides read TGTGCCAGCAGCCTAGGACTAGCGGGAGCTGGTGAGCAGTTCTTC.

This clonotype was observed a handful of times. The chain employs TRBV5-1 and TRBJ2-1; 12 nucleotides agree with TRBD2. CDR3 length: 13 amino acids. V trimming: 4 bases; J trimming: 10 bases; junction bases outside the gene matches: 3. Germline assignment: CDR1 SGHRS and CDR2 YFSETQ. The CDR3 loop is CASSLGTSGEQFF. The CDR3 DNA is TGCGCCAGCAGCCTCGGGACTAGCGGGGAGCAGTTCTTC.

In its sample, this clonotype was seen many times. J is TRBJ2-1 and V is TRBV7-9; no definite D call. The CDR3 runs 15 residues. V lost 6 bases to trimming and J lost 0 bases, with 12 bases between them. Per the germline V gene, CDR1 is SEHNR and CDR2 is FQNEAQ (reference sequence). CDR3 amino acids: CASRAGRTSYNEQFF. CDR3 bases: TGTGCCAGCAGAGCCGGAAGAACCTCCTACAATGAGCAGTTCTTC.

The chain employs TRBV12-3 or TRBV12-4 and TRBJ1-1, with no clear D. This CDR3 has 13 amino acids. The V gene lost 0 bases and the J gene lost 8 bases, with 10 bases spanning the gap. CDR3 sequence reads: CASSLARQNEAFF. For the CDR3, the DNA is TGTGCCAGCAGTTTAGCGCGCCAAAACGAAGCTTTCTTT.

The gene calls are TRBV7-9 and TRBJ1-1; the match to TRBD1 covers 8 bases. Germline loops: CDR1 SEHNR, CDR2 FQNEAQ (reference sequence). Unmatched junction bases numbered 4, after V lost 6 bases and J lost 4 bases. The CDR3 has 13 residues. The CDR3: CASSNTGGTEAFF. DNA of the CDR3: TGTGCCAGCAGTAACACAGGGGGCACTGAAGCTTTCTTT.

This clonotype was found many times. The chain links TRBV6-1 to TRBJ2-2; D uncertain. V was trimmed by 4 bases and J by 1 base, leaving 7 bases between them. Germline CDR1 MNHNS, CDR2 SASEGT. The CDR3 spans 14 residues. The CDR3 sequence is CASSAWENTGELFF. The DNA for the CDR3 is TGTGCCAGCAGTGCGTGGGAGAACACCGGGGAGCTGTTTTTT.

Many counts were recorded for this clonotype. The CDR3 loop is CASSQRGRGEAFF. The CDR3 DNA is TGTGCCAGCAGCCAAAGGGGAAGGGGTGAAGCTTTCTTT. This chain connects TRBV12-3 or TRBV12-4 to TRBJ1-1, with TRBD1 as a possible D gene (5 bases). CDR3 size: 13 residues. Trimming shortened V by 6 bases and J by 7 bases, and 15 bases separated the two germline ends.

This clonotype was counted ten times or more. CDR3 DNA sequence: TGTGCCAGCAGTGGTGGCGCCTACGAGCAGTACTTC. Its translation: CASSGGAYEQYF. The rearrangement joins TRBV6-1 to TRBJ2-7; D remains unclear. Germline assignment: CDR1 MNHNS and CDR2 SASEGT. This CDR3 is 12 amino acids long. Trimming took 4 bases from V and 2 from J, leaving 6 bases between them.

This chain uses TRBV25-1 with TRBJ1-5; perhaps TRBD1 as D (5 bases). The V gene's germline CDR1 is MGHDK and CDR2 SYGVNS. The CDR3 sequence is 12 residues long. V lost 7 bases and J lost 4, with 8 bases in between. As DNA, the CDR3 is TGTGCCAGCAACAGGAATAATCAGCCCCAGCATTTT. It translates to CASNRNNQPQHF.

A few counts support this clonotype. This sequence joins TRBV28 and TRBJ2-1; 12 bases fit TRBD2. The junction had 5 bases not matched to a gene; V was cut back by 3 bases and J by 2 bases. Looked up from germline, CDR1 is MDHEN and CDR2 is SYDVKM. This CDR3 is built from 17 residues. The CDR3 spells CASSFSGTSGPYNEQFF. CDR3 nucleotides: TGTGCCAGCAGTTTCTCGGGGACTAGCGGGCCCTACAATGAGCAGTTCTTC.